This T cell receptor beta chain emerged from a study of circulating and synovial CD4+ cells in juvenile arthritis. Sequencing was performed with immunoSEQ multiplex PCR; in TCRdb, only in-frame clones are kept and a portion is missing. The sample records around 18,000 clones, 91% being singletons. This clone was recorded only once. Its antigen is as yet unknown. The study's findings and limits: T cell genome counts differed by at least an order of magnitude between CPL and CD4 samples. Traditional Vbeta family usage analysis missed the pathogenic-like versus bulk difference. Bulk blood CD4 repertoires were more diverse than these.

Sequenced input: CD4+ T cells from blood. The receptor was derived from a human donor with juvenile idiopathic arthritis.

CDR3 in DNA: TGCGCCAGCAGCCACGGTAGCGGGATCGTCGAGACCCAGTACTTC. Its protein product is CASSHGSGIVETQYF. V and J are TRBV4-3 and TRBJ2-5; 8 bases line up with TRBD2. CDR3 length: 15 amino acids. CDR1 and CDR2 from the germline V gene are LGHNA and YSLEER. J lost 5 bases, V lost 3 bases, and 8 bases had no gene match.